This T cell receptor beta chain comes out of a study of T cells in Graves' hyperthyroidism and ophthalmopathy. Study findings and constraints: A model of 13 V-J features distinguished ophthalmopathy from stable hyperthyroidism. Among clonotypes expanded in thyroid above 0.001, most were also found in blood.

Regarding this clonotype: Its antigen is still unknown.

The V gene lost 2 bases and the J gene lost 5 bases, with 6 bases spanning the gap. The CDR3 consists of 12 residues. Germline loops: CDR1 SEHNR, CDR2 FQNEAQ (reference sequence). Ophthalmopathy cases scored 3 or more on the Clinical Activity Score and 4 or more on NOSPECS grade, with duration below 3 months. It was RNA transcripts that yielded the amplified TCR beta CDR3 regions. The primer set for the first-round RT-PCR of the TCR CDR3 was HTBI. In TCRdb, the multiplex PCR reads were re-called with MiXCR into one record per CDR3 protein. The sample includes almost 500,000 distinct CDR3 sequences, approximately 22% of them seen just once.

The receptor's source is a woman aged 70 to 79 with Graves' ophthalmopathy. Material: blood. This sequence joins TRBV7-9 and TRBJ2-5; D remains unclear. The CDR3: CASSLTSETQYF. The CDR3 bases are TGTGCCAGCAGCTTAACGTCGGAGACCCAGTACTTC.